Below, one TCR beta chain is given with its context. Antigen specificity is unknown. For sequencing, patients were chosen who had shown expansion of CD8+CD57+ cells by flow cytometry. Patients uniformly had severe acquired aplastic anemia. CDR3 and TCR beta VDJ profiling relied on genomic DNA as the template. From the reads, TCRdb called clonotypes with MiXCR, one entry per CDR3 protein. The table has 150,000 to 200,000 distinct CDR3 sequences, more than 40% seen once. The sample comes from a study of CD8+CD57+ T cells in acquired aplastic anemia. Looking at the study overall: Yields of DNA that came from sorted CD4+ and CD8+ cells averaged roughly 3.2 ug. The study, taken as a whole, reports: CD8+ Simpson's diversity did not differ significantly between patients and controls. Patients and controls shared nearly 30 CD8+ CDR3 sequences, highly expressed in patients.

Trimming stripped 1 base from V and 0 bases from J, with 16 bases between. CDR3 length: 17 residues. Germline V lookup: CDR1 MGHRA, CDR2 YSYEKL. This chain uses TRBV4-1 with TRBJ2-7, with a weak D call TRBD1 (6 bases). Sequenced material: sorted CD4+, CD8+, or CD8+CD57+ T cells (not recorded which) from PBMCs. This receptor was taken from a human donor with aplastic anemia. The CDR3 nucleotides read TGCGCCAGCAGCCAAGGCAGAACAGGGACGATCTCCTACGAGCAGTACTTC. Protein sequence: CASSQGRTGTISYEQYF.